This T cell receptor beta chain emerged from a study of CXCR3-negative and CXCR3-positive naive CD8 T cells. At the level of the study: Summed over all libraries, TRB reads came to around 140 million, with about 1.5 +/- 0.3 million per library.

CDR1 and CDR2 from the germline V gene are SEHNR and FQNEAQ (reference sequence). The CDR3 contains 13 residues. The libraries of TRB cDNA were prepared using 5' RACE with UMI labels. TCRdb reanalyzed the 5' RACE reads and collapses them to one entry per CDR3 protein, without DNA. The repertoire table contains under 55,000 distinct CDR3 sequences. The source is a human donor in good health. Some clones in this sample may be carry-over from other donors' samples. The material sequenced was memory CD8+ T cells from blood. The rearrangement joins TRBV7-9 to TRBJ2-7. CDR3 residues: CASSLGVWPAQYF.